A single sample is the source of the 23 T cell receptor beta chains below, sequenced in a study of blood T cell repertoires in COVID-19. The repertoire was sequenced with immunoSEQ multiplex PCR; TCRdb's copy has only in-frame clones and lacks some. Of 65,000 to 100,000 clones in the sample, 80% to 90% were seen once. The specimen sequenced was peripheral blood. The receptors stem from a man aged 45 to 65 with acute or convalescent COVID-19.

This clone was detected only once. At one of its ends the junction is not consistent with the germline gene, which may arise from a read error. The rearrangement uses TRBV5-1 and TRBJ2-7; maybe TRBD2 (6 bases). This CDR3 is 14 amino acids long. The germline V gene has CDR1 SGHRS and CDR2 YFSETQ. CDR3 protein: CASSTPGDDSPLSF. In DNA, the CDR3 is TGCGCCAGCAGCACCCCGGGGGACGATTCCCCTTTAAGCTTC.

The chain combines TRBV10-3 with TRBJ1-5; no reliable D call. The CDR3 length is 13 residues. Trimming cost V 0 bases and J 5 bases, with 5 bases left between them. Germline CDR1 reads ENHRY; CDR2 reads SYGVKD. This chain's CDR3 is CAISESADQPQHF. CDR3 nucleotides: TGTGCCATCAGTGAGTCGGCGGATCAGCCCCAGCATTTT.

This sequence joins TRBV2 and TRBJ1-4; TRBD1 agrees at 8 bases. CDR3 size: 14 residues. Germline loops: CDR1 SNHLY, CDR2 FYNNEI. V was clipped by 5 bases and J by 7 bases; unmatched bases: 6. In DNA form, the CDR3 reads TGTGCCAGCAGTCAGGGGGCTGGGGGTGAAAAACTGTTTTTT. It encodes CASSQGAGGEKLFF.

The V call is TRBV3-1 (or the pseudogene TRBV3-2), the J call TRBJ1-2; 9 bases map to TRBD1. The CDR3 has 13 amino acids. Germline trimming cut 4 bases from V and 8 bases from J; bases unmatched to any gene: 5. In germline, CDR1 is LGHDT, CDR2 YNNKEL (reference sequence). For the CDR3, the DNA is TGTGCCAGCAGCCGGGACAGGGAAGGAGGCTACACCTTC. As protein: CASSRDREGGYTF.

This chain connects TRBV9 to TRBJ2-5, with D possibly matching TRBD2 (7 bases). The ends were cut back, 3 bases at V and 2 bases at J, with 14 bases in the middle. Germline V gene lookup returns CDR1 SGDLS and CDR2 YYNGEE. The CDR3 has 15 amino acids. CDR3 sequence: CASSEGGGSQETQYF. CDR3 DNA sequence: TGTGCCAGCAGCGAGGGGGGAGGGAGTCAAGAGACCCAGTACTTC.

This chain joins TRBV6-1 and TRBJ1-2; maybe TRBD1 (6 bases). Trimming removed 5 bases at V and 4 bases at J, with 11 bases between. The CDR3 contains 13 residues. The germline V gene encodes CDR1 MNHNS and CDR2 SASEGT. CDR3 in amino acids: CASSFTGTYGYTF. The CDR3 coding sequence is TGTGCCAGCAGTTTTACAGGGACCTATGGCTACACCTTC.

CDR3 residues: CASSSRGNRNTGELFF. For the CDR3, the DNA is TGTGCCAGCAGTTCCAGGGGGAATCGAAACACCGGGGAGCTGTTTTTT. The V and J genes are TRBV6-5 and TRBJ2-2, with TRBD1 identical over 7 bases. CDR3 length: 16 residues. The junction had 7 bases not matched to a gene; V was cut back by 4 bases and J by 2 bases. Germline lookup yields CDR1 MNHEY and CDR2 SVGAGI.

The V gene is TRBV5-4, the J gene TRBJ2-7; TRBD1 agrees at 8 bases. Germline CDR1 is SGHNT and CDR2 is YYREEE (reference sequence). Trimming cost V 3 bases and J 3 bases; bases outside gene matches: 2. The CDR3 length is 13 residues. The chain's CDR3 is CASSWDRNYEQYF. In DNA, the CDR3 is TGTGCCAGCAGCTGGGACAGGAACTACGAGCAGTACTTC.

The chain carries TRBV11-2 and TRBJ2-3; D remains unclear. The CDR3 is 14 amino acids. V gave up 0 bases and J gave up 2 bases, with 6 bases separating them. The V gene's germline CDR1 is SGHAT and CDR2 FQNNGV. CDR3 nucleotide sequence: TGTGCCAGCAGCTTAGACTTAGCCACAGATACGCAGTATTTT. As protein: CASSLDLATDTQYF.

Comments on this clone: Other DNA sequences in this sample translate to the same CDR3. The chain's CDR3 is CASSILLSTDTQYF. DNA of the CDR3: TGTGCCAGTAGTATACTCCTAAGCACAGATACGCAGTATTTT. The chain has TRBV19 and TRBJ2-3; D is unclear. V gave up 2 bases and J gave up 0 bases, with 6 bases separating them. There are 14 residues in the CDR3. CDR1 is LNHDA, CDR2 SQIVND, per germline (reference sequence).

DNA of the CDR3: TGTGCCAGCAGTGCGACAGCTCTGGGCACTGAAGCTTTCTTT. Translated, it gives CASSATALGTEAFF. The chain joins TRBV2 to TRBJ1-1; perhaps TRBD1 as D (5 bases). The CDR3 sequence is 14 residues long. Between the trimmed V and J ends, which lost 4 bases and 4 bases, there was a span of 13 bases. The germline V gene has CDR1 SNHLY and CDR2 FYNNEI.

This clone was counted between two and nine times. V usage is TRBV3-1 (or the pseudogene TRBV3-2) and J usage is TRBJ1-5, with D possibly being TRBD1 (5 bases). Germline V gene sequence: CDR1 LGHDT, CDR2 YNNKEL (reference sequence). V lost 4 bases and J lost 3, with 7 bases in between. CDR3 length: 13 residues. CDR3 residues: CASSRQLNQPQHF. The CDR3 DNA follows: TGTGCCAGCAGCCGACAGCTCAATCAGCCCCAGCATTTT.

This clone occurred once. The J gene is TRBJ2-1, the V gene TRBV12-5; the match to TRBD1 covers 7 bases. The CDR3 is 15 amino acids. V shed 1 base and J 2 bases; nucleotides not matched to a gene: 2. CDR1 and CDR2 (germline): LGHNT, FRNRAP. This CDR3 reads CASGLAGTAYNEQFF. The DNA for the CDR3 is TGTGCTAGTGGTTTGGCCGGGACAGCCTACAATGAGCAGTTCTTC.

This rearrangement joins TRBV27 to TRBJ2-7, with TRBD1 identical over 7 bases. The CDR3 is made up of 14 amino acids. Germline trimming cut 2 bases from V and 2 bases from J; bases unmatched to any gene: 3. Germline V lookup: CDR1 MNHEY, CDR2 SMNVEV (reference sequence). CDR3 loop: CASSLVQGAYEQYV. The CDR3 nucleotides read TGTGCCAGCAGTTTAGTTCAGGGGGCCTACGAGCAGTACGTC.

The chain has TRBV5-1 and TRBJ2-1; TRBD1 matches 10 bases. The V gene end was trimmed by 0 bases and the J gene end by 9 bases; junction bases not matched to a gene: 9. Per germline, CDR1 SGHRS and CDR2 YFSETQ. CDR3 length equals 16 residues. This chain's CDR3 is CASSLAGTGVPGEQFF. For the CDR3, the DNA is TGCGCCAGCAGCTTGGCCGGGACAGGGGTACCGGGTGAGCAGTTCTTC.

As DNA, the CDR3 is TGCGCCAGCAGCTTGGCTCAAGAGACCCAGTACTTC. Protein: CASSLAQETQYF. The J gene is TRBJ2-5, the V gene TRBV5-1; no reliable D call. The CDR3 extends over 12 amino acids. Germline V gene data show CDR1 as SGHRS and CDR2 as YFSETQ. V was shortened by 0 bases and J by 2 bases, with 2 bases between the two germline ends.

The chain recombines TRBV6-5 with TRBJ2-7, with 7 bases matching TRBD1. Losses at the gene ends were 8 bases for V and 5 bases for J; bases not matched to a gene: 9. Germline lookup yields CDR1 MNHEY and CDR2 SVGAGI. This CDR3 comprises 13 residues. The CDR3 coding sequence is TGTGCCAGCTCCTACCGACAGGGCCACGAGCAGTACGTC. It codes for CASSYRQGHEQYV.

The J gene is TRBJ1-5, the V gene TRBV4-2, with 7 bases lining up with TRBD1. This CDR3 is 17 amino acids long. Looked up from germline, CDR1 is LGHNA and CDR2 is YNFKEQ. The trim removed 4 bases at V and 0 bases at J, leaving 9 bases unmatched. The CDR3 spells CASSPIGQANSNQPQHF. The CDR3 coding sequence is TGTGCCAGCAGCCCTATCGGACAGGCTAATAGCAATCAGCCCCAGCATTTT.

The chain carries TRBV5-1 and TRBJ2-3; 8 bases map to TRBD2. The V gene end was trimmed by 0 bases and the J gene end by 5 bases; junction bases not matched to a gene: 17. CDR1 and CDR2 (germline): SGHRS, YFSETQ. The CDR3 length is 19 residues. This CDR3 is CASSLGAGIRGGPGDTQYF. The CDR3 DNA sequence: TGCGCCAGCAGCTTGGGCGCAGGGATACGGGGGGGGCCAGGAGATACGCAGTATTTT.

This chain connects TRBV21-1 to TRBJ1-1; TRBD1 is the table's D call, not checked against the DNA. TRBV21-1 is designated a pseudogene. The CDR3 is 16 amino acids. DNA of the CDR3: TGTGCCAGCCCCCGCCAGGGGGTGCCCCAGGACACTGAAGCTTTCTTT. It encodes CASPRQGVPQDTEAFF.

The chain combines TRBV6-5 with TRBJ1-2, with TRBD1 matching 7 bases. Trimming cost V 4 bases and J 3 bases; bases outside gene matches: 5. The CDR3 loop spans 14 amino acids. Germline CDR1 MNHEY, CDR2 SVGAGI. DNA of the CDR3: TGTGCCAGCAGTTCGACAGGGACCTACTATGGCTACACCTTC. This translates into CASSSTGTYYGYTF.

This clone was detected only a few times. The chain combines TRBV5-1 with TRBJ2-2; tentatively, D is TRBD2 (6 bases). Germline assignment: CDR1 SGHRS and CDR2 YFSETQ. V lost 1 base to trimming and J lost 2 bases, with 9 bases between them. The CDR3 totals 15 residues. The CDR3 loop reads CASSLRGDNTGELFF. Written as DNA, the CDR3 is TGCGCCAGCAGCTTGCGCGGGGACAACACCGGGGAGCTGTTTTTT. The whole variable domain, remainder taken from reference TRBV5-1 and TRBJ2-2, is KAGVTQTPRYLIKTRGQQVTLSCSPISGHRSVSWYQQTPGQGLQFLFEYFSETQRNKGNFPGRFSGRQFSNSRSEMNVSTLELGDSALYLCASSLRGDNTGELFFGEGSRLTVL.

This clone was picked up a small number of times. CDR3 DNA: TGTGCCAGTAGCTCTCCCCCTGGGCGCCGGAACACTGAAGCTTTCTTT. Translation: CASSSPPGRRNTEAFF. The chain carries TRBV19 and TRBJ1-1; D is undetermined. The CDR3 sequence is 16 residues long. Trimming left V 6 bases short and J 1 base short, with 18 bases between. Germline V CDR1 and CDR2: LNHDA, SQIVND (reference sequence).